A single sample gave rise to the 19 T cell receptor beta chains below, sequenced in a study of blood T cell repertoires in COVID-19. Clones were read by immunoSEQ multiplex PCR, and TCRdb kept only the in-frame ones, dropping some. The sample records around 61,000 clones, around 86% being singletons. The sample was peripheral blood. The source is a man aged 50-60 years with active COVID-19.

The gene calls are TRBV7-2 and TRBJ2-7; TRBD1 aligns across 9 bases. Per germline, CDR1 SGHTA and CDR2 FQGNSA. Trimming took 5 bases from V and 9 from J; bases not matched to a gene: 17. The CDR3 extends over 16 amino acids. The CDR3 spells CASSRMARTGEGGQYF. CDR3 sequence (DNA): TGTGCCAGCAGCCGCATGGCCCGGACAGGGGAGGGCGGGCAGTACTTC.

The chain recombines TRBV5-8 with TRBJ2-7; D is possibly TRBD1 (6 bases). Germline V lookup: CDR1 SGHTS, CDR2 YDEGEE. Trimming cost V 0 bases and J 3 bases, with 10 bases left between them. This CDR3 region has 14 residues. DNA for the CDR3: TGTGCCAGCAGCTTGGAAACAGGGTTCTACGAGCAGTACTTC. It translates to CASSLETGFYEQYF.

The chain recombines TRBV11-2 with TRBJ2-3, with 8 nucleotides matching TRBD1. The CDR3 runs 15 residues. The V gene end was trimmed by 3 bases and the J gene end by 3 bases; junction bases not matched to a gene: 5. Germline V gene data show CDR1 as SGHAT and CDR2 as FQNNGV. This CDR3 is CASSLQGALTDTQYF. The CDR3, as DNA: TGTGCCAGCAGCTTGCAGGGGGCTTTGACAGATACGCAGTATTTT.

The table lists this clone with a few counts. The chain has TRBV5-3 and TRBJ2-5, with D tentatively TRBD2 (6 bases). TRBV5-3 is noted as an ORF with a role that remains uncertain. V gave up 4 bases and J gave up 2 bases, with 12 bases separating them. The CDR3 loop spans 14 amino acids. The CDR3 sequence is CARSRAGKQETQYF. The CDR3 DNA sequence: TGTGCCAGAAGCCGTGCGGGAAAGCAAGAGACCCAGTACTTC.

The rearrangement joins TRBV9 to TRBJ1-3, with 9 bases that match TRBD1. The V segment lost 4 bases and the J segment 4 bases; nucleotides outside the gene matches: 9. The CDR3 is 16 residues long. The germline V gene encodes CDR1 SGDLS and CDR2 YYNGEE. The CDR3 region is CASSPTWDRAGNTIYF. The CDR3 DNA is TGTGCCAGCAGCCCCACTTGGGACAGGGCCGGAAACACCATATATTTT.

The chain combines TRBV12-5 with TRBJ2-3, with D unresolved. CDR1 is LGHNT and CDR2 is FRNRAP in the germline V gene. V was clipped by 6 bases and J by 5 bases, with 12 bases between them. The length of the CDR3 is 13 residues. CDR3 residues: CASGPEVGDTQYF. The CDR3 region has the DNA TGTGCTAGTGGACCTGAGGTGGGAGATACGCAGTATTTT.

CDR3 amino acids: CASSQVSKGRGETQYF. DNA for the CDR3: TGTGCCAGCAGCCAAGTCTCGAAGGGCAGAGGGGAGACCCAGTACTTC. V gene TRBV3-1 (or the pseudogene TRBV3-2) combines with J gene TRBJ2-5, with a tentative D call TRBD2 (5 bases). Trimming took off 1 base at V and 5 bases at J, with 17 bases between the two ends. Germline assignment: CDR1 LGHDT and CDR2 YNNKEL (reference sequence). This CDR3 comprises 16 residues.

The V and J genes are TRBV7-3 and TRBJ1-1, with D tentatively TRBD1 (5 bases). Germline values: CDR1 SGHTA, CDR2 FQGTGA. The CDR3 spans 15 residues. V was clipped by 2 bases and J by 1 base, with 11 bases between them. The CDR3 reads CASSLGGVANTEAFF. The CDR3 bases are TGTGCCAGCAGCTTAGGGGGGGTCGCGAACACTGAAGCTTTCTTT. Combining the CDR3 with reference TRBV7-3 and TRBJ1-1 gives the whole variable domain GAGVSQTPSNKVTEKGKYVELRCDPISGHTALYWYRQSLGQGPEFLIYFQGTGAADDSGLPNDRFFAVRPEGSVSTLKIQRTERGDSAVYLCASSLGGVANTEAFFGQGTRLTVV.

The chain joins TRBV7-3 to TRBJ2-1, with 11 bases matching TRBD2. Trimming removed 5 bases from V and 9 bases from J; junction bases left unmatched: 9. The CDR3 has 15 amino acids. Germline V gene data show CDR1 as SGHTA and CDR2 as FQGTGA. This CDR3 is CASSLSGGASGEQFF. CDR3 DNA sequence: TGTGCCAGCAGCCTTAGCGGGGGGGCGTCTGGTGAGCAGTTCTTC.

The chain combines TRBV7-3 with TRBJ2-1, with D perhaps TRBD1 (6 bases). CDR3 size: 16 residues. The ends were cut back, 1 base at V and 5 bases at J, with 15 bases in the middle. Germline V gene data show CDR1 as SGHTA and CDR2 as FQGTGA. CDR3 coding DNA: TGTGCCAGCAGCTTAAGCAGTAGTCAGGGGAACAATGAGCAGTTCTTC. Translated, it gives CASSLSSSQGNNEQFF.

The chain recombines TRBV7-9 with TRBJ2-1; a possible D gene is TRBD1 (7 bases). V lost 5 bases, J lost 9 bases, and 20 bases lay in between. Germline lookup yields CDR1 SEHNR and CDR2 FQNEAQ (reference sequence). The CDR3 runs to 15 residues. CDR3: CASSPNLRQGGEQFF. CDR3 sequence (DNA): TGTGCCAGCAGCCCTAATTTAAGACAGGGAGGTGAGCAGTTCTTC.

The chain links TRBV7-3 to TRBJ2-3; a possible D gene is TRBD2 (6 bases). Germline V gene sequence: CDR1 SGHTA, CDR2 FQGTGA. Deletions cut 3 bases from V and 0 bases from J, with 10 bases between. The CDR3 is 15 amino acids. CDR3 protein: CASSFFGLSTDTQYF. The CDR3 bases are TGTGCCAGCAGCTTTTTCGGACTAAGCACAGATACGCAGTATTTT. The full variable domain, with the rest looked up from reference TRBV7-3 and TRBJ2-3, is GAGVSQTPSNKVTEKGKYVELRCDPISGHTALYWYRQSLGQGPEFLIYFQGTGAADDSGLPNDRFFAVRPEGSVSTLKIQRTERGDSAVYLCASSFFGLSTDTQYFGPGTRLTVL.

This clone was picked up one time. J is TRBJ2-2 and V is TRBV27, with D possibly TRBD1 on 6 matching bases. This CDR3 contains 16 residues. The ends were cut back, 7 bases at V and 8 bases at J, with 23 bases in the middle. Germline CDR1 MNHEY, CDR2 SMNVEV (reference sequence). The CDR3: CASINKQGSVTGELFF. The CDR3 DNA reads TGTGCCAGCATTAATAAACAGGGAAGTGTAACGGGGGAGCTGTTTTTT.

V is TRBV2 and J is TRBJ1-6, with a possible D match to TRBD1 (5 bases). Germline CDR1 is SNHLY and CDR2 is FYNNEI. CDR3 length equals 15 residues. Trimming cost V 6 bases and J 5 bases, with 14 bases left between them. In DNA form, the CDR3 reads TGTGCCAGCAGGAGGCGGGGGTCAGATAATTCACCCCTCCACTTT. Translation gives CASRRRGSDNSPLHF.

This clone was seen a single time. The chain combines TRBV29-1 with TRBJ2-2, with a possible D match to TRBD2 (6 bases). The CDR3 extends over 14 amino acids. CDR1 SQVTM and CDR2 ANQGSEA come from the germline V gene. Trimming shortened V by 8 bases and J by 5 bases, and 18 bases separated the two germline ends. The CDR3 nucleotides read TGCAGCACCCTGGTCGGGGGATTGACCGGGGAGCTGTTTTTT. Translated: CSTLVGGLTGELFF.

The chain joins TRBV25-1 to TRBJ1-2; tentatively, D is TRBD1 (6 bases). The CDR3 totals 14 residues. Germline CDR1 is MGHDK and CDR2 is SYGVNS. Deletions cut 5 bases from V and 6 bases from J, with 16 bases between. This CDR3 is CASSPQGYVNGYTF. In nucleotides, the CDR3 is TGTGCCAGCAGTCCACAGGGTTATGTGAATGGCTACACCTTC.

The chain recombines TRBV19 with TRBJ2-1; tentatively, D is TRBD1 (6 bases). This CDR3 spans 16 amino acids. V was pared by 6 bases and J by 7 bases, with 22 bases between. Germline loops: CDR1 LNHDA, CDR2 SQIVND (reference sequence). CDR3 bases: TGTGCCAGTAGACCCGCCGGGGCAGGGGAAACAAATGAGCAGTTCTTC. This gives the protein CASRPAGAGETNEQFF.

The genes are TRBV4-2 and TRBJ2-3; 12 bases match TRBD2. Trimming removed 4 bases from V and 4 bases from J; junction bases left unmatched: 9. There are 17 residues in the CDR3. Germline V lookup: CDR1 LGHNA, CDR2 YNFKEQ. The CDR3 sequence is CASSRASGRALSDTQYF. CDR3 coding DNA: TGTGCCAGCAGCCGGGCTAGCGGGAGGGCCTTATCAGATACGCAGTATTTT.

The chain employs TRBV3-1 (or the pseudogene TRBV3-2) and TRBJ2-7; 8 nucleotides align to TRBD2. The CDR3 extends over 14 amino acids. V gave up 2 bases and J gave up 3 bases; unmatched junction bases: 3. CDR1 is LGHDT and CDR2 is YNNKEL in the germline V gene (reference sequence). CDR3 in DNA: TGTGCCAGCAGCCAAATCGGGACTAGCTACGAGCAGTACTTC. This gives the protein CASSQIGTSYEQYF.